The clone carrying this T cell receptor beta chain was seen a single time. The data originate from a study of shared T cell receptors in the human thymus. Germline lookup yields CDR1 GTSNPN and CDR2 SVGIG (reference sequence). The CDR3 runs 16 residues. V lost 3 bases and J 6 bases, leaving 22 bases between the germline ends. Produced via immunoSEQ multiplex PCR; TCRdb's table is partial and in-frame only. Found here are about 660,000 clones, around nine tenths of them singletons; the top ten hold 0.0085% to 0.012%. This same sample was also taken into another study, of human thymus T cells.

The origin of this receptor is a boy younger than two with a congenital heart defect. V is TRBV30 and J is TRBJ2-3, with D perhaps TRBD2 (5 bases). The sequenced material came from thymocytes. CDR3 in amino acids: CAWRAPRASRWDTQYF. The DNA for the CDR3 is TGTGCCTGGAGGGCCCCCCGGGCTAGCAGGTGGGATACGCAGTATTTT.